In this sample, the clone carrying this T cell receptor beta chain turned up a few times. The antigen is undetermined. These data come from a study of post-analysis software for immune sequencing data. Study as a whole: Relapsing-remitting, secondary progressive and progressive-relapsing forms of multiple sclerosis all featured among disease courses.

Study outcomes and limitations: About five TRBV segments, including TRBV5-6, TRBV5-1 and TRBV20-1, were more frequent in patients than controls.

Unique molecular identifiers were carried by the TCR beta cDNA libraries. There were roughly 0.9 to 10 million T cells, and roughly 0.5 million cDNA molecules came from them. TCRdb processed the PCR reads anew with MiXCR; each CDR3 protein has one entry. The sample lists 400,000 to 500,000 distinct CDR3 sequences; approximately 42% were seen once. V shed 6 bases, J shed 6 bases, and the junction held 5 bases outside the gene matches. This CDR3 has 13 residues. Germline CDR1 and CDR2: SQVTM and ANQGSEA. J is TRBJ1-4 and V is TRBV29-1, with 9 bases fitting TRBD1. The sample taken for sequencing was blood. The sequence derives from a girl aged 2 to 10 with multiple sclerosis. This CDR3 is CSVSYRGHEKLFF. DNA of the CDR3: TGCAGCGTATCCTACAGGGGGCATGAAAAACTGTTTTTT.